A single sample gave rise to the 7 T cell receptor beta chains below, sequenced in a study of blood T cells in healthy people across ages. A second roughly 7 to 12 cycle PCR used barcoded and J-beta primers. TCRdb recomputed calls from the 5' RACE reads with MiXCR, one row per CDR3 protein. This repertoire shows 600,000 to 1,000,000 distinct CDR3 sequences, 25% found once; its top ten account for 3% to 4.5%. The data were also submitted as part of a second study, on T cells of mothers and their children.

Sequencing was performed on blood. All receptors come from a boy aged 10-17 years in good health.

The J gene is TRBJ2-4, the V gene TRBV3-1; D unresolved. This CDR3 region has 15 residues. Germline assignment: CDR1 LGHDT and CDR2 YNNKEL (reference sequence). The V end was cut by 0 bases, the J end by 9 bases, with 15 bases between. The CDR3 region is CASSQERTGRGIQYF. In DNA form, the CDR3 reads TGTGCCAGCAGCCAAGAACGTACTGGGCGCGGCATTCAGTACTTC.

This clonotype has just a few counts. The genes are TRBV29-1 and TRBJ2-2; D is unclear. Germline CDR1 SQVTM, CDR2 ANQGSEA. The CDR3 loop spans 13 amino acids. V lost 4 bases and J 3 bases, leaving 9 bases between the germline ends. CDR3 DNA sequence: TGCAGCGTTGGACTGCTAGACACCGGGGAGCTGTTTTTT. Its protein product is CSVGLLDTGELFF.

In this sample, this clonotype turned up a few times. The chain employs TRBV6-2 or TRBV6-3 and TRBJ1-2; 7 bases line up with TRBD1. This CDR3 comprises 13 residues. Germline lookup yields CDR1 MNHEY and CDR2 SVGEGT. V dropped 2 bases and J dropped 8; count of bases not matched to a gene: 5. The CDR3 reads CASSYPETGGYTF. CDR3 nucleotide sequence: TGTGCCAGCAGTTACCCCGAGACAGGGGGCTACACCTTC.

The chain uses TRBV7-9 and TRBJ1-2; a weak D match, TRBD1 (6 bases). The germline V gene encodes CDR1 SEHNR and CDR2 FQNEAQ (reference sequence). The CDR3 is made up of 14 amino acids. Trimming took off 8 bases at V and 1 base at J, with 14 bases between the two ends. In DNA form, the CDR3 reads TGTGCCAGCGCGTCGCAGGGGCTTAACTATGGCTACACCTTC. As protein: CASASQGLNYGYTF.

This clonotype occurred a few times. The V gene is TRBV6-2 or TRBV6-3, the J gene TRBJ2-5, with 12 positions matching TRBD2. J lost 11 bases, V lost 7 bases, and 14 bases had no gene match. The CDR3 extends over 15 amino acids. The germline V gene has CDR1 MNHEY and CDR2 SVGEGT. CDR3 protein: CASTSGLAGLGEQYF. The CDR3 DNA follows: TGTGCCAGCACATCGGGACTAGCGGGTCTTGGAGAGCAGTACTTC.

The chain couples TRBV4-3 to TRBJ2-7; D gene unclear. Germline V gives CDR1 LGHNA, CDR2 YSLEER. Trimming cost V 0 bases and J 2 bases, with 5 bases left between them. CDR3 length equals 13 residues. Written as DNA, the CDR3 is TGCGCCAGCAGCCAAGATTGGGCCTACGAGCAGTACTTC. Amino acid sequence: CASSQDWAYEQYF.

This clonotype was counted between two and nine times. The CDR3 end shows no conserved phenylalanine or tryptophan, and so a read error is likely. V usage is TRBV28 and J usage is TRBJ2-7; D is perhaps TRBD2 (5 bases). With 6 bases removed from V and 0 bases from J, the gap between germline ends came to 18 bases. Germline V gives CDR1 MDHEN, CDR2 SYDVKM. The CDR3 is 16 amino acids. CDR3 nucleotides: TGTGCCAGCAGCGGAAAACTAGGTCTGAGCTCCTACGAGCAGTACTCC. Translated: CASSGKLGLSSYEQYS.